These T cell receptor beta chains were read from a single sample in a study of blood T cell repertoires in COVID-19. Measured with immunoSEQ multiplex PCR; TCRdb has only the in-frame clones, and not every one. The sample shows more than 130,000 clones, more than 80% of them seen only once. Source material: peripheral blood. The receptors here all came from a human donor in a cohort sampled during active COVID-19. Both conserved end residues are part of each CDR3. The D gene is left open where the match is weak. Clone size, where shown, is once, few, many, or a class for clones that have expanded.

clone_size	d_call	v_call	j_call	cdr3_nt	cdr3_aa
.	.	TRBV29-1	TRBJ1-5	TGCAGCGTTGTTTTCCAGGGGCGCGGCAATCAGCCCCAGCATTTT	CSVVFQGRGNQPQHF
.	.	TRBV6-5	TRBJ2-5	TGTGCCAGCATGAGGACGGGGCAAGAGACCCAGTACTTC	CASMRTGQETQYF
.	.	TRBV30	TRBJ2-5	TGTGCCTGGAGAATGACAGGAAAACAAGAGACCCAGTACTTC	CAWRMTGKQETQYF
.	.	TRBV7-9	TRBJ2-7	TGTGCCAGCAGTGCTACCGGGACTCCCTACGAGCAGTACTTC	CASSATGTPYEQYF
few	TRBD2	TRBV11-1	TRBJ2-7	TGTGCCAGCAGCTTAGGGGGCGGACTAGCCCCGAGCGAGCAGTACTTC	CASSLGGGLAPSEQYF
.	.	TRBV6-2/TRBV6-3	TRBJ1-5	TGTGCCAGCAGTTCCCCCCTCGGGGGGGCGAGCAATCAGCCCCAGCATTTT	CASSSPLGGASNQPQHF
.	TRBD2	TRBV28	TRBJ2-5	TGTGCCAGCAGTATTCCTTCGGGACTAGCGGGGGGAGGGACCCAGTACTTC	CASSIPSGLAGGGTQYF
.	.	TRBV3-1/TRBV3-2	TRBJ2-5	TGTGCCAGCCAGGGGCTCGATGGGGAAGTACAAGAGACCCAGTACTTC	CASQGLDGEVQETQYF
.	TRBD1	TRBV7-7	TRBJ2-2	TGTGCTAGCAGCTTAGTGGTTGACAGGGCTAAGGACACCGGGGAGCTGTTTTTT	CASSLVVDRAKDTGELFF
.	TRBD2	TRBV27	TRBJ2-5	TGTGCCAGCAGTCCCCGGACTAGCGGGGACCAAGAGACCCAGTACTTC	CASSPRTSGDQETQYF
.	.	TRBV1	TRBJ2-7	TGCACCAGCAGCCCGACTTACGAGCAGTACTTC	CTSSPTYEQYF
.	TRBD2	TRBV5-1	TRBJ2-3	TGCGCCAGCAGCCGGGGACTAGCGGGGGGGCCAGATACGCAGTATTTT	CASSRGLAGGPDTQYF